The 20 T cell receptor beta chains reported below all come from one sample, sequenced in a study of identical twins (dated by TCRdb to 2016 to 2017). The method behind the library was 5' RACE. Sequencer: Illumina HiSeq 2000. The public reads were reanalyzed by TCRdb: fastp trimming at Q25, MiXCR alignment, in-frame beta chains only. Every entry covers one CDR3 protein and lists the most common genes and DNA from its rows. This sample lists 700,000 or so distinct CDR3 sequences; over 8.5% were detected once. In total, the top ten clones hold around 0.98% of the sample. These data also featured in a second study, about yellow fever vaccine responses in identical twins.

Sequencing was carried out using PBMCs. These receptors came from a woman younger than 35 in good health.

This clonotype was counted a few times. The rearrangement joins TRBV5-1 to TRBJ1-1; D gene uncertain. Germline-derived CDR1 and CDR2 are SGHRS and YFSETQ. The CDR3 covers 14 residues. The V end was cut by 0 bases, the J end by 3 bases, with 9 bases between. This chain's CDR3 is CASSLADSYTEAFF. In nucleotides, the CDR3 is TGCGCCAGCAGCTTGGCCGACTCGTACACTGAAGCTTTCTTT.

Only a few counts were recorded for this clonotype. The chain employs TRBV12-3 or TRBV12-4 and TRBJ2-1, with a possible D match to TRBD1 (6 bases). V shed 3 bases and J shed 5 bases, with 17 bases lying between them. This CDR3 region has 16 residues. The CDR3 region has the DNA TGTGCCAGCAGTTTTATTAGGAGACAGGTCGACAATGAGCAGTTCTTC. The encoded protein is CASSFIRRQVDNEQFF.

This clonotype was observed a handful of times. The chain is built from TRBV4-3 and TRBJ2-1; 9 nucleotides line up with TRBD2. This CDR3 spans 16 amino acids. Unmatched junction bases numbered 5, after V lost 0 bases and J lost 5 bases. Germline CDR1 is LGHNA and CDR2 is YSLEER. The CDR3 region is CASSQDTSGYNNEQFF. The CDR3 DNA reads TGCGCCAGCAGCCAAGACACTAGCGGGTACAACAATGAGCAGTTCTTC.

The CDR3 nucleotides are TGCAGTGCTAGGCCTCTAGCGGGGGGTGACTACGAGCAGTACTTC. Its translation: CSARPLAGGDYEQYF. The chain has TRBV20-1 and TRBJ2-7; 11 nucleotides align to TRBD2. The CDR3 consists of 15 residues. With V trimmed by 3 bases and J by 3 bases, 7 bases remained unmatched. CDR1 is DFQATT, CDR2 SNEGSKA, per germline (reference sequence).

CDR3 in amino acids: CASTFRENNEQFF. In DNA form, the CDR3 reads TGTGCCAGCACCTTCCGGGAAAACAATGAGCAGTTCTTC. This chain connects TRBV7-9 to TRBJ2-1; D might be TRBD2 (5 bases). Germline V CDR1 and CDR2: SEHNR, FQNEAQ (reference sequence). The CDR3 spans 13 residues. The germline V and J ends were trimmed by 7 bases and 5 bases, with 12 bases remaining between them.

The chain employs TRBV18 and TRBJ2-1; the D is unclear. Per germline, CDR1 KGHSH and CDR2 LQKENI. CDR3 length equals 12 residues. V was shortened by 6 bases and J by 9 bases, with 12 bases between the two germline ends. CDR3 sequence: CASSPQVGEQFF. For the CDR3, the DNA is TGTGCCAGCTCTCCCCAGGTGGGTGAGCAGTTCTTC.

This clonotype was recorded a few times. The rearrangement uses TRBV13 and TRBJ2-1, with a possible D match to TRBD2 (6 bases). Germline lookup yields CDR1 PRHDT and CDR2 FYEKMQ (reference sequence). Trimming took 5 bases from V and 9 from J, leaving 14 bases between them. This CDR3 is built from 13 residues. The CDR3: CASSHAGSAEQFF. In nucleotides, the CDR3 is TGTGCCAGCAGCCATGCGGGGAGCGCTGAGCAGTTCTTC.

This clonotype is classed as medium-sized. J is TRBJ2-7 and V is TRBV20-1, with 7 bases aligning to TRBD1. Per germline, CDR1 DFQATT and CDR2 SNEGSKA (reference sequence). There are 13 residues in the CDR3. Trimming removed 5 bases from V and 4 bases from J; junction bases left unmatched: 8. CDR3 residues: CSAEPGQKYEQYF. The CDR3 bases are TGCAGTGCTGAACCGGGACAGAAATACGAGCAGTACTTC.

This clonotype turned up a few times. The genes are TRBV21-1 and TRBJ2-5. TRBV21-1 is tagged as a pseudogene. This CDR3 has 15 residues. CDR3 bases: TGTGCCAGCAGCAAAAACAGAAACCTCCAAGAGACCCAGTACTTC. This translates into CASSKNRNLQETQYF.

This clonotype was recorded a few times. J is TRBJ2-4 and V is TRBV28; D may correspond to TRBD1 or TRBD2 (5 bases each). CDR3 length: 15 residues. CDR1 and CDR2 from the germline V gene are MDHEN and SYDVKM. Trimming removed 1 base from V and 6 bases from J, with 13 bases in between. For the CDR3, the DNA is TGTGCCAGCAGTTTATCCGGGATAGACAGAAACATTCAGTACTTC. Translating gives CASSLSGIDRNIQYF.

This clonotype came up many times. The CDR3 loop is CASGRDRGDTEAFF. As DNA, the CDR3 is TGTGCCAGCGGAAGGGACAGGGGGGACACTGAAGCTTTCTTT. The chain has TRBV27 and TRBJ1-1; TRBD1 agrees at 11 bases. This CDR3 is built from 14 residues. With 8 bases clipped from V and 3 bases from J, the junction kept 5 bases outside the gene matches. Germline V lookup: CDR1 MNHEY, CDR2 SMNVEV (reference sequence).

CDR3 loop: CASSFPLGTASSYEQYF. The CDR3 region has the DNA TGTGCCAGCAGCTTCCCCTTGGGGACAGCGAGCTCCTACGAGCAGTACTTC. V gene TRBV7-9 combines with J gene TRBJ2-7; 7 nucleotides match TRBD1. The CDR3 is 17 amino acids. Germline-derived CDR1 and CDR2 are SEHNR and FQNEAQ (reference sequence). Trimming took 3 bases from V and 0 from J; bases not matched to a gene: 11.

The genes are TRBV11-1 and TRBJ2-1; 11 bases fit TRBD2. CDR1 SGHAT and CDR2 FQDESV come from the germline V gene (reference sequence). The CDR3 runs 21 residues. The ends lost 4 bases at V and 1 base at J; junction bases unmatched: 18. This CDR3 is CASSSSERTSGSLGSYNEQFF. The CDR3 DNA sequence: TGTGCCAGCAGCTCCTCCGAACGAACTAGCGGGAGTTTAGGGTCCTACAATGAGCAGTTCTTC.

The chain links TRBV7-2 to TRBJ2-3; D perhaps matches TRBD1 (5 bases). V lost 1 base, J lost 1 base, and 12 bases lay in between. The length of the CDR3 is 16 residues. The germline V gene encodes CDR1 SGHTA and CDR2 FQGNSA. For the CDR3, the DNA is TGTGCCAGCAGCTTAGGTGGGAAAGGGGGCACAGATACGCAGTATTTT. Its translation is CASSLGGKGGTDTQYF.

This clonotype was detected a few times. This chain uses TRBV6-4 with TRBJ2-3, with D perhaps assigned TRBD1 or TRBD2 (5 bases each). Trimming removed 0 bases from V and 6 bases from J, with 13 bases in between. CDR3 size: 15 residues. Germline-derived CDR1 and CDR2 are MRHNA and SNTAGT. This CDR3 reads CASSDSIGGTDTQYF. The CDR3 nucleotides are TGTGCCAGCAGTGACTCGATTGGGGGAACGGATACGCAGTATTTT.

The V and J genes are TRBV5-4 and TRBJ2-1; D may be TRBD2 (5 bases). With 5 bases removed from V and 8 bases from J, the gap between germline ends came to 14 bases. CDR3 size: 13 residues. Germline-derived CDR1 and CDR2 are SGHNT and YYREEE (reference sequence). The CDR3 is CASRLTLGYEQFF. As DNA, the CDR3 is TGTGCCAGCAGACTGACACTAGGATATGAGCAGTTCTTC.

The chain is built from TRBV29-1 and TRBJ2-7; D is unresolved. V dropped 1 base and J dropped 1 base, with 11 bases sitting between them. Germline V gives CDR1 SQVTM, CDR2 ANQGSEA. The CDR3 is 14 residues long. CDR3 DNA sequence: TGCAGCGTTGAAGGTTGGGCCAAGTCCTACGAGCAGTACTTC. Amino acid sequence: CSVEGWAKSYEQYF.

This sequence joins TRBV30 and TRBJ2-7; D is ambiguous. The CDR3 runs to 13 residues. The germline V gene has CDR1 GTSNPN and CDR2 SVGIG (reference sequence). The ends were cut back, 4 bases at V and 3 bases at J, with 13 bases in the middle. The CDR3 nucleotides are TGTGCCTGGACATTGCTGAATTACTACGAGCAGTACTTC. This gives the protein CAWTLLNYYEQYF.

The sample holds many counts of this clonotype. The V and J genes are TRBV7-9 and TRBJ2-7; either TRBD1 or TRBD2 may fit D (5 bases each). The germline V gene has CDR1 SEHNR and CDR2 FQNEAQ (reference sequence). The CDR3 covers 13 residues. Trimming shortened V by 2 bases and J by 3 bases, and 8 bases separated the two germline ends. The CDR3 protein is CASSLLGVYEQYF. CDR3 sequence (DNA): TGTGCCAGCAGCTTATTGGGGGTCTACGAGCAGTACTTC.

This clonotype showed up just a few times. The V gene is TRBV7-2, the J gene TRBJ2-1; D gene uncertain. The germline V and J ends were trimmed by 1 base and 0 bases, with 10 bases remaining between them. Looked up from germline, CDR1 is SGHTA and CDR2 is FQGNSA. The CDR3 totals 16 residues. The CDR3 DNA sequence: TGTGCCAGCAGCTTAGGGCGCGGTATCTCCTACAATGAGCAGTTCTTC. Translation gives CASSLGRGISYNEQFF.